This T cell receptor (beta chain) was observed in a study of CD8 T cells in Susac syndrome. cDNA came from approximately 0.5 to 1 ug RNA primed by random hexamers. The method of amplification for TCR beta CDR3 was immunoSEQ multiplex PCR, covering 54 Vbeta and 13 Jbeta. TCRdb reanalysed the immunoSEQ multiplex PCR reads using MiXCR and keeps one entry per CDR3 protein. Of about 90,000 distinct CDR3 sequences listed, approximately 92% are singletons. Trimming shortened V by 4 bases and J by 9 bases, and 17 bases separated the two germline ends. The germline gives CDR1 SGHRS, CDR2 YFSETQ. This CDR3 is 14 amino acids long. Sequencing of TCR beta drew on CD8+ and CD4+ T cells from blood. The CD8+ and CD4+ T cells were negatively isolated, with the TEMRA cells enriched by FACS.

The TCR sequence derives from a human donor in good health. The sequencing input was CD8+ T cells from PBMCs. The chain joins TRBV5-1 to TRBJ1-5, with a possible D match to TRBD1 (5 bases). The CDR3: CASSLSGTTTPQHF. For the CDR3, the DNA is TGCGCCAGCAGCCTCTCCGGGACTACGACGCCCCAGCATTTT.